This T cell receptor (beta chain) appears in the sequencing data of a study of blood T cells in healthy people across ages. Primers used in a second PCR of about 6 to 11 cycles were a sample-barcoded 5' primer and a J-beta primer mix. TCRdb re-called the 5' RACE reads with MiXCR, one entry per CDR3 protein. This repertoire shows around 800,000 distinct CDR3 sequences, around 50% found once; its top ten account for about a sixth. This CDR3 is 15 amino acids long. Germline-derived CDR1 and CDR2 are SGHKS and YYEKEE (reference sequence). V lost 0 bases to trimming and J lost 3 bases, with 10 bases between them. Per-sample yields of isolated PBMCs were at least 6 million.

The genes are TRBV5-5 and TRBJ1-5; D uncertain. The specimen sequenced was blood. The receptor comes from an older man in good health. CDR3 region: CASSLDGTYNQPQHF. The DNA of the CDR3 is TGTGCCAGCAGCTTGGACGGAACCTACAATCAGCCCCAGCATTTT.